The next 30 T cell receptor beta chains were all read from a single sample in a study of blood T cells in healthy people across ages. Through a sample-barcoded 5' primer and a J-beta primer mix, a second PCR was run for roughly 6 to 11 cycles. TCRdb re-analysed the 5' RACE reads in MiXCR, keeping a single row per CDR3 protein. The sample shows 600,000 or so distinct CDR3 sequences, roughly 31% of them seen only once. Sequenced: blood. All receptors derive from a woman older than 75 in good health.

This clonotype was recorded many times. This rearrangement joins TRBV9 to TRBJ2-1; maybe TRBD2 (6 bases). Trimming left V 0 bases short and J 9 bases short, with 16 bases between. The CDR3 has 15 amino acids. Looked up from germline, CDR1 is SGDLS and CDR2 is YYNGEE. CDR3 DNA sequence: TGTGCCAGCAGCGTAGGTGGGCGGGGTACTGCTGAGCAGTTCTTC. Translating it yields CASSVGGRGTAEQFF. Looking up the rest from reference TRBV9 and TRBJ2-1 gives the full variable domain: DSGVTQTPKHLITATGQRVTLRCSPRSGDLSVYWYQQSLDQGLQFLIQYYNGEERAKGNILERFSAQQFPDLHSELNLSSLELGDSALYFCASSVGGRGTAEQFFGPGTRLTVL.

This clonotype was seen a few times. This chain uses TRBV6-1 with TRBJ2-4; a weak D match, TRBD1 (6 bases). The V and J ends lost 8 bases and 6 bases respectively, with 20 bases between them. The germline V gene encodes CDR1 MNHNS and CDR2 SASEGT. The CDR3 has 15 residues. Here the CDR3 reads CASQTRPGGGNIQYF. DNA for the CDR3: TGTGCCAGCCAAACGAGGCCTGGGGGCGGAAACATTCAGTACTTC.

Details on this clonotype: Just one base apart from a much larger clone, this may be a read error. The V and J genes are TRBV6-6 and TRBJ1-2; TRBD1 agrees at 7 bases. CDR1 is MNHNY and CDR2 is SVGAGI in the germline V gene (reference sequence). This CDR3 is built from 15 residues. This CDR3 is CTSSYSAGTAYGYTF. The CDR3 DNA sequence: TGTACCAGCAGTTACTCGGCAGGGACAGCCTATGGCTACACCTTC.

As regards this clonotype: A much larger clone differs by one base, so this may be a read error. The chain couples TRBV2 to TRBJ2-7; D assignment may be TRBD1 or TRBD2 (5 bases each). The CDR3 runs 14 residues. Germline V gene sequence: CDR1 SNHLY, CDR2 FYNNEI. The CDR3 here is CAGSLEILGDEQYF. The CDR3 DNA is TGTGCCGGCAGCTTGGAGATCCTGGGGGACGAGCAGTACTTC.

This clonotype was found many times. The rearrangement joins TRBV20-1 to TRBJ1-1; D unresolved. Germline V gene data show CDR1 as DFQATT and CDR2 as SNEGSKA (reference sequence). The CDR3 length is 15 residues. Trimming removed 6 bases at V and 0 bases at J, with 17 bases between. CDR3 nucleotide sequence: TGCAGTGCGATGCGTGGGAGAGGGATGAACACTGAAGCTTTCTTT. It is translated as CSAMRGRGMNTEAFF.

The table lists this clonotype with many counts. The V call is TRBV7-6, the J call TRBJ2-7; D uncertain. CDR1 and CDR2 (germline): SGHVS, FNYEAQ. V lost 1 base and J lost 0, with 7 bases in between. The CDR3 consists of 14 residues. As DNA, the CDR3 is TGTGCCAGCAGCTTAGACAGAAGCTCCTACGAGCAGTACTTC. As protein: CASSLDRSSYEQYF. Together with reference TRBV7-6 and TRBJ2-7, the CDR3 gives the full variable domain: GAGVSQSPRYKVTKRGQDVALRCDPISGHVSLYWYRQALGQGPEFLTYFNYEAQQDKSGLPNDRFSAERPEGSISTLTIQRTEQRDSAMYRCASSLDRSSYEQYFGPGTRLTVT.

This clonotype was recorded at least ten times. The rearrangement links TRBV7-2 to TRBJ1-1; D not certain. Germline V gene data show CDR1 as SGHTA and CDR2 as FQGNSA. The CDR3 length is 14 residues. V lost 5 bases, J lost 0 bases, and 10 bases lay in between. CDR3 region: CASSPGEVNTEAFF. The DNA of the CDR3 is TGTGCCAGCAGCCCCGGGGAGGTGAACACTGAAGCTTTCTTT.

As for this clonotype: It may be a read error: a sequence one base away is much more abundant. The chain recombines TRBV9 with TRBJ2-5; 7 bases align to TRBD2. TRBJ2-7 explains the end of the DNA better; the J call may be wrong. The V gene's germline CDR1 is SGDLS and CDR2 YYNGEE. The CDR3 sequence is 14 residues long. The CDR3 region is CASSAGSSGHEQYF. The CDR3 DNA reads as TGTGCCAGCAGCGCCGGCTCTAGCGGCCACGAGCAGTACTTC.

This clonotype was found once. The chain is built from TRBV20-1 and TRBJ2-7, with D possibly matching TRBD2 (5 bases). The CDR3 has 13 residues. Germline V gene lookup returns CDR1 DFQATT and CDR2 SNEGSKA (reference sequence). Trimming took off 3 bases at V and 3 bases at J, with 12 bases between the two ends. The CDR3 protein is CSASDYPSYEQYF. The CDR3 nucleotides are TGCAGTGCTAGCGACTACCCTAGCTACGAGCAGTACTTC.

The V call is TRBV6-1, the J call TRBJ1-1; 11 bases map to TRBD1. Germline V lookup: CDR1 MNHNS, CDR2 SASEGT. This CDR3 region has 14 residues. V shed 8 bases, J shed 5 bases, and the junction held 7 bases outside the gene matches. In nucleotides, the CDR3 is TGTGCCAGCCTGGACAGGGGGCTCTTTACTGAAGCTTTCTTT. Residues: CASLDRGLFTEAFF.

The gene calls are TRBV9 and TRBJ2-7; 9 bases are shared with TRBD1. The end of the DNA is better explained by TRBJ2-5, so the J call may be wrong. The CDR3 runs to 15 residues. In germline, CDR1 is SGDLS, CDR2 YYNGEE. The CDR3 DNA reads as TGTGCCAGCAGCGGGCGGACAGGGGAGGGAGAGACCCAGTACTTC. It is translated as CASSGRTGEGETQYF.

This clonotype was found a few times. The V call is TRBV2, the J call TRBJ1-6; a possible D gene is TRBD1 (6 bases). In germline, CDR1 is SNHLY, CDR2 FYNNEI. The CDR3 loop spans 14 amino acids. The V end lost 6 bases, the J end lost 7 bases, and 13 bases lay between the germline ends. In nucleotides, the CDR3 is TGTGCCAGCAGAACCGGGACAATCAATTCACCCCTCCACTTT. Translated, it gives CASRTGTINSPLHF. Full variable domain (rest looked up from reference TRBV2 and TRBJ1-6): EPEVTQTPSHQVTQMGQEVILRCVPISNHLYFYWYRQILGQKVEFLVSFYNNEISEKSEIFDDQFSVERPDGSNFTLKIRSTKLEDSAMYFCASRTGTINSPLHFGNGTRLTVT.

The V and J genes are TRBV6-5 and TRBJ2-1; D tentatively reads TRBD1 or TRBD2 (5 bases each). Germline V gene lookup returns CDR1 MNHEY and CDR2 SVGAGI. The CDR3 sequence is 11 residues long. Trimming cost V 6 bases and J 10 bases, with 10 bases left between them. The CDR3 sequence: CASRRGREQFF. CDR3 coding DNA: TGTGCCAGCAGACGGGGACGAGAGCAGTTCTTC.

This clonotype appeared many times. This chain uses TRBV7-9 with TRBJ2-6; no reliable D call. Germline V gene sequence: CDR1 SEHNR, CDR2 FQNEAQ (reference sequence). The CDR3 extends over 15 amino acids. V lost 2 bases, J lost 0 bases, and 5 bases lay in between. CDR3 nucleotide sequence: TGTGCCAGCAGCTTAAGTGTCTCTGGGGCCAACGTCCTGACTTTC. Translated: CASSLSVSGANVLTF.

The V and J genes are TRBV5-1 and TRBJ2-7; D might be TRBD2 (6 bases). The CDR3 is made up of 15 amino acids. Germline V lookup: CDR1 SGHRS, CDR2 YFSETQ. V lost 3 bases, J lost 6 bases, and 19 bases lay in between. CDR3 DNA: TGCGCCAGCAGCTCAAATGAAGGAGGGGTTGGCGAGCAGTACTTC. It is translated as CASSSNEGGVGEQYF. Variable domain in full (rest from reference TRBV5-1 and TRBJ2-7): KAGVTQTPRYLIKTRGQQVTLSCSPISGHRSVSWYQQTPGQGLQFLFEYFSETQRNKGNFPGRFSGRQFSNSRSEMNVSTLELGDSALYLCASSSNEGGVGEQYFGPGTRLTVT.

J is TRBJ1-1 and V is TRBV28; possibly TRBD1 for D (5 bases). The germline V gene has CDR1 MDHEN and CDR2 SYDVKM. V lost 4 bases and J 6 bases, leaving 12 bases between the germline ends. This CDR3 is 13 amino acids long. The CDR3 nucleotides read TGTGCCAGCAGTTCCGACAGTTTTTCTGAAGCTTTCTTT. Its translation: CASSSDSFSEAFF.

There are many counts of this clonotype. The rearrangement links TRBV20-1 to TRBJ2-1; TRBD2 agrees at 9 bases. Trimming cost V 0 bases and J 5 bases; bases outside gene matches: 11. The germline V gene encodes CDR1 DFQATT and CDR2 SNEGSKA (reference sequence). This CDR3 comprises 17 residues. CDR3: CSARDLALAGVDNEQFF. CDR3 DNA sequence: TGCAGTGCTAGAGATCTCGCCTTAGCGGGGGTTGACAATGAGCAGTTCTTC.

The chain couples TRBV6-5 to TRBJ2-2; D uncertain. Germline CDR1 reads MNHEY; CDR2 reads SVGAGI. This CDR3 has 14 amino acids. The V gene lost 0 bases and the J gene lost 10 bases, with 12 bases spanning the gap. CDR3 nucleotide sequence: TGTGCCAGCAGTTACTCGCCAGGCCAGGAGGAGCTGTTTTTT. Translating it yields CASSYSPGQEELFF.

This clonotype came up a few times. One end of the junction does not line up with germline, which may come from a read error. The chain couples TRBV28 to TRBJ1-6; weak D call: TRBD1 (5 bases). Looked up from germline, CDR1 is MDHEN and CDR2 is SYDVKM. CDR3 length: 15 amino acids. CDR3 sequence (DNA): TGTGCCAGCAGTTTATGGGGGGAAAGGGATTCACCCCCCCACTTT. This codes for CASSLWGERDSPPHF.

The genes are TRBV11-2 and TRBJ1-6; D not resolved. CDR1 is SGHAT, CDR2 FQNNGV, per germline. Trimming removed 0 bases from V and 7 bases from J, with 13 bases in between. The CDR3 has 16 residues. DNA of the CDR3: TGTGCCAGCAGCTTAGATCGAGGAGGGAAGAATTCACCCCTCCACTTT. Translation gives CASSLDRGGKNSPLHF.

The count of this clonotype is one. This clone may be a read error of a much larger clone one base away. V is TRBV28 and J is TRBJ2-1; the D call may be TRBD1 or TRBD2 (6 bases each). CDR1 is MDHEN, CDR2 SYDVKM, per germline. The CDR3 extends over 15 amino acids. With 2 bases removed from V and 5 bases from J, the gap between germline ends came to 13 bases. CDR3 protein: CASSLPPGADNEQFF. For the CDR3, the DNA is TGTGCCAGCAGTTTACCCCCGGGGGCGGACAATGAGCAGTTCTTC.

The sample holds a few counts of this clonotype. The gene calls are TRBV12-3 or TRBV12-4 and TRBJ2-5; 11 nucleotides match TRBD2. V shed 4 bases and J 4 bases; nucleotides not matched to a gene: 8. This CDR3 contains 16 residues. CDR3 DNA sequence: TGTGCCAGCAGTTGGGGTAGCGGGGGGGCCTCAGAGACCCAGTACTTC. Its translation: CASSWGSGGASETQYF.

This sequence joins TRBV7-2 and TRBJ2-2; tentative D call: TRBD1 (5 bases). The CDR3 is 15 amino acids. V lost 5 bases to trimming and J lost 0 bases, with 10 bases between them. Germline assignment: CDR1 SGHTA and CDR2 FQGNSA. CDR3 bases: TGTGCCAGCAGCAAGACAGCCCCGAACACCGGGGAGCTGTTTTTT. Residues: CASSKTAPNTGELFF.

This clonotype was seen a few times. The chain is built from TRBV7-2 and TRBJ2-7, with a possible D match to TRBD2 (6 bases). Germline assignment: CDR1 SGHTA and CDR2 FQGNSA. The CDR3 has 16 amino acids. Trimming removed 1 base at V and 2 bases at J, with 15 bases between. The CDR3 reads CASSLGIGGTPYEQYF. The CDR3 coding sequence is TGTGCCAGCAGCTTAGGGATAGGAGGGACCCCCTACGAGCAGTACTTC.

This clonotype showed up just once. A much bigger clone sits one base away, suggesting this may be a read error. This chain links TRBV6-5 with TRBJ2-7, with TRBD2 as a possible D gene (6 bases). The CDR3 has 13 residues. Per the germline V gene, CDR1 is MNHEY and CDR2 is SVGAGI. For the CDR3, the DNA is TGTACCAGCAGTCCAGGACGGGGGAGCGAGCAGTACTTC. Translating it yields CTSSPGRGSEQYF.

This clonotype was seen at least ten times. This rearrangement joins TRBV15 to TRBJ2-1; TRBD2 matches 13 bases. Per germline, CDR1 LNHNV and CDR2 YYDKDF (reference sequence). Trimming took 4 bases from V and 6 from J; bases not matched to a gene: 9. This CDR3 comprises 17 residues. CDR3 nucleotide sequence: TGTGCCACCAGCAAACACGGGGGACTAGCGGGGCCCAATGAGCAGTTCTTC. Amino acids: CATSKHGGLAGPNEQFF. Supplemented by reference TRBV15 and TRBJ2-1, the full variable domain reads DAMVIQNPRYQVTQFGKPVTLSCSQTLNHNVMYWYQQKSSQAPKLLFHYYDKDFNNEADTPDNFQSRRPNTSFCFLDIRSPGLGDTAMYLCATSKHGGLAGPNEQFFGPGTRLTVL.

Comment on this clonotype: A read error may be the cause here, since a much bigger clone is one base away. This rearrangement joins TRBV6-5 to TRBJ2-4; 8 bases align to TRBD2. V was pared by 4 bases and J by 13 bases, with 15 bases of the junction left unmatched. The CDR3 totals 15 residues. Germline CDR1 is MNHEY and CDR2 is SVGAGI. The CDR3 loop is CASSFFGGAYNEQYF. The DNA of the CDR3 is TGTGCCAGCAGTTTTTTCGGGGGGGCCTACAATGAGCAGTACTTC.

A few counts support this clonotype. The chain recombines TRBV6-2 or TRBV6-3 with TRBJ1-6; D possibly corresponds to TRBD1 (5 bases). The ends were cut back, 5 bases at V and 15 bases at J, with 20 bases in the middle. Germline CDR1 is MNHEY and CDR2 is SVGEGT. This CDR3 is built from 14 residues. CDR3: CASSDRDRDIHLHF. The CDR3 nucleotides read TGTGCCAGCAGTGACCGGGACCGGGATATTCACCTCCACTTT.

The genes are TRBV7-2 and TRBJ2-1; 10 nucleotides line up with TRBD2. Germline trimming cut 0 bases from V and 7 bases from J; bases unmatched to any gene: 6. Germline loops: CDR1 SGHTA, CDR2 FQGNSA. The length of the CDR3 is 16 residues. The CDR3 sequence: CASSLASGGASNEQFF. The DNA of the CDR3 is TGTGCCAGCAGCTTAGCGAGCGGGGGGGCCAGTAATGAGCAGTTCTTC.

With respect to this clonotype: Possible read error: a much larger clone is one base away. This chain joins TRBV5-1 and TRBJ1-1; D is possibly TRBD1 (6 bases). V lost 7 bases, J lost 2 bases, and 15 bases lay in between. Germline CDR1 reads SGHRS; CDR2 reads YFSETQ. CDR3 length: 14 residues. This CDR3 reads CASGSGAHNTEAFF. CDR3 coding DNA: TGCGCCAGCGGATCGGGGGCCCATAACACTGAAGCTTTCTTT.